This T cell receptor beta chain was observed in a study of identical twins. Study observations and caveats: Memory repertoires lacked the insertion deficit that abundant cord blood beta clonotypes showed.

As regards this clonotype: Its antigen remains unidentified.

The germline CDR1 and CDR2 sequences are MNHEY and SVGAGI. V dropped 5 bases and J dropped 2 bases, with 11 bases sitting between them. The CDR3 sequence is 14 residues long. Each CDR3 protein gets one entry after TCRdb re-called the 5' RACE reads with MiXCR. Of under 400,000 distinct CDR3 sequences listed, roughly 10% are singletons. The chain is built from TRBV6-5 and TRBJ2-3; D perhaps matches TRBD2 (6 bases). Specimen: naive T cells sorted from blood. The TCR was taken from a woman in her fifties or sixties in good health. The CDR3 bases are TGTGCCAGCAGTCGACTAGGGCTCACAGATACGCAGTATTTT. Protein: CASSRLGLTDTQYF.